Below are 12 T cell receptor beta chains sequenced from a single sample in a study of PD-1 blockade in classical Hodgkin lymphoma. The patients all showed relapse after autologous stem cell transplantation, while their brentuximab vedotin exposure varied. The assay was immunoSEQ multiplex PCR, and TCRdb's table has in-frame clones only and misses some. The sample yields about 97,000 clones, approximately 88% seen once. The sample here was peripheral blood mononuclear cells (PBMCs), taken at baseline. The receptor set was obtained from a human donor with classical Hodgkin lymphoma.

This clone showed up just a few times. This sequence joins TRBV4-2 and TRBJ2-3; D call uncertain. The CDR3 loop spans 14 amino acids. V was trimmed by 3 bases and J by 5 bases, leaving 12 bases between them. The germline CDR1 and CDR2 sequences are LGHNA and YNFKEQ. The chain's CDR3 is CASSQQTVGDTQYF. In DNA, the CDR3 is TGTGCCAGCAGCCAGCAAACAGTAGGAGATACGCAGTATTTT.

This clone was counted only a few times. The rearrangement links TRBV7-6 to TRBJ2-1, with D maybe TRBD1 (6 bases). Trimming removed 4 bases from V and 0 bases from J, with 13 bases in between. CDR3 length: 16 residues. Per germline, CDR1 SGHVS and CDR2 FNYEAQ. CDR3 residues: CASSSPQGSSYNEQFF. The CDR3 coding sequence is TGTGCCAGCAGCTCTCCTCAGGGGAGCTCCTACAATGAGCAGTTCTTC. Drawing the rest from reference TRBV7-6 and TRBJ2-1, the complete variable domain is GAGVSQSPRYKVTKRGQDVALRCDPISGHVSLYWYRQALGQGPEFLTYFNYEAQQDKSGLPNDRFSAERPEGSISTLTIQRTEQRDSAMYRCASSSPQGSSYNEQFFGPGTRLTVL.

This chain connects TRBV2 to TRBJ2-7, with a weak D call TRBD1 (8 bases). V was cut by 10 bases and J by 3 bases, with 19 bases left in between. Germline CDR1 reads SNHLY; CDR2 reads FYNNEI. This CDR3 comprises 14 residues. Written as DNA, the CDR3 is TGTGCCACCAAGCGGGGACAGGCGGGCTACGAGCAGTACTTC. Translating it yields CATKRGQAGYEQYF.

The V gene is TRBV6-1, the J gene TRBJ1-1, with D possibly being TRBD1 (5 bases). Germline assignment: CDR1 MNHNS and CDR2 SASEGT. V lost 3 bases, J lost 1 base, and 15 bases lay in between. The CDR3 sequence is 16 residues long. This chain's CDR3 is CASSERPQGSNTEAFF. The CDR3 region has the DNA TGTGCCAGCAGTGAGAGGCCTCAGGGATCGAACACTGAAGCTTTCTTT.

Only a few counts were recorded for this clone. This rearrangement joins TRBV10-3 to TRBJ1-1, with 9 positions matching TRBD1. Germline V gives CDR1 ENHRY, CDR2 SYGVKD. The V gene end was trimmed by 0 bases and the J gene end by 7 bases; junction bases not matched to a gene: 6. This CDR3 has 15 residues. The DNA of the CDR3 is TGTGCCATCAGTGAGTCCCGGACAGGGGAGGGTGAAGCTTTCTTT. Its translation: CAISESRTGEGEAFF.

The CDR3 sequence is CASSSSGLGYNEQFF. The CDR3, as DNA: TGCGCCAGCAGCTCCTCCGGACTGGGCTACAATGAGCAGTTCTTC. V and J are TRBV5-1 and TRBJ2-1; the D gene is possibly TRBD2 (5 bases). V dropped 3 bases and J dropped 3 bases, with 13 bases sitting between them. This CDR3 has 15 residues. From germline, CDR1 is SGHRS and CDR2 YFSETQ.

V usage is TRBV5-6 and J usage is TRBJ1-1; possible D gene TRBD1, 6 bases. Germline-derived CDR1 and CDR2 are SGHDT and YYEEEE. V shed 4 bases and J shed 1 base, with 14 bases lying between them. CDR3 length: 15 amino acids. The CDR3 DNA reads TGTGCCAGCAGCCCAATGGGGGGCGGGAACACTGAAGCTTTCTTT. Its translation is CASSPMGGGNTEAFF.

This chain connects TRBV2 to TRBJ2-5; D is ambiguous. CDR3 length: 13 amino acids. Trimming took 5 bases from V and 2 from J, leaving 9 bases between them. CDR1 SNHLY and CDR2 FYNNEI come from the germline V gene. Here the CDR3 reads CASSSGRQETQYF. In nucleotides, the CDR3 is TGTGCCAGCAGTTCTGGCAGGCAAGAGACCCAGTACTTC.

This clone was observed a handful of times. The CDR3 DNA sequence: TGTGCCAGCAGCCCGCCCCGGAGTTCCAAACAGTACTTC. Protein: CASSPPRSSKQYF. The chain has TRBV5-4 and TRBJ2-7; no clear D gene. CDR1 is SGHNT, CDR2 YYREEE, per germline (reference sequence). The CDR3 runs to 13 residues. Between the trimmed V and J ends, which lost 4 bases and 10 bases, there was a span of 18 bases. The variable domain in full, completed from reference TRBV5-4 and TRBJ2-7, reads ETGVTQSPTHLIKTRGQQVTLRCSSQSGHNTVSWYQQALGQGPQFIFQYYREEENGRGNFPPRFSGLQFPNYSSELNVNALELDDSALYLCASSPPRSSKQYFGPGTRLTVT.

The genes are TRBV27 and TRBJ2-5; D gene ambiguous. Near its end, the DNA agrees better with TRBJ2-7, so the J call may be wrong. This CDR3 spans 13 amino acids. Germline lookup yields CDR1 MNHEY and CDR2 SMNVEV (reference sequence). The CDR3 nucleotides are TGTGCCAGCAGTTCCAGACTGAACTACGAGCAGTACTTC. It encodes CASSSRLNYEQYF.

The gene calls are TRBV27 and TRBJ1-1, with a weak D call TRBD1 (5 bases). The V and J ends lost 1 base and 3 bases respectively, with 12 bases between them. The CDR3 has 15 amino acids. Germline-derived CDR1 and CDR2 are MNHEY and SMNVEV (reference sequence). The CDR3 nucleotides are TGTGCCAGCAGTTTATTTGCTTCAGGGTACACTGAAGCTTTCTTT. It specifies CASSLFASGYTEAFF.

V gene TRBV7-9 combines with J gene TRBJ1-1; weak D call: TRBD1 (6 bases). The CDR3 has 15 amino acids. The V end lost 2 bases, the J end lost 4 bases, and 14 bases lay between the germline ends. The germline CDR1 and CDR2 sequences are SEHNR and FQNEAQ (reference sequence). CDR3 loop: CASSLYRGGPTEAFF. The DNA for the CDR3 is TGTGCCAGCAGCTTATATAGGGGGGGTCCCACTGAAGCTTTCTTT.